This passage covers 29 T cell receptor beta chains from one sample sequenced in a study of blood T cells in healthy people across ages. Through a sample-barcoded 5' primer and a J-beta primer mix, a second PCR was run for about 6 to 12 cycles. MiXCR was run by TCRdb on the 5' RACE reads, yielding one entry per CDR3 protein. The table shows approximately 830,000 distinct CDR3 sequences, with 62% occurring only once. Sequenced material: blood. These receptors were obtained from a man between 25 and 39 years old in good health.

The chain carries TRBV20-1 and TRBJ1-5, with 9 bases matching TRBD1. Germline assignment: CDR1 DFQATT and CDR2 SNEGSKA (reference sequence). The CDR3 runs to 15 residues. J was trimmed by 9 bases and V by 6 bases; bases with no gene match: 15. The CDR3 region has the DNA TGCAGTGCATCAACCGGGACAGGGAGATGGGTGCCCCAGCATTTT. Translated, it gives CSASTGTGRWVPQHF.

The chain combines TRBV21-1 with TRBJ2-5; the table's D call, TRBD2, was not checked against the DNA. TRBV21-1 is a documented pseudogene. The CDR3 length is 15 residues. The CDR3: CASSKAGPFQETQYF. The DNA for the CDR3 is TGTGCCAGCAGCAAAGCGGGGCCTTTCCAAGAGACCCAGTACTTC.

This clonotype was detected only a few times. The V call is TRBV12-3 or TRBV12-4, the J call TRBJ2-3, with TRBD2 matching over 12 bases. The CDR3 has 14 residues. With V trimmed by 2 bases and J by 10 bases, 4 bases remained unmatched. As DNA, the CDR3 is TGTGCCAGCAGTTTACGACTAGCGGGGGTAGCGCAGTATTTT. This sequence encodes CASSLRLAGVAQYF.

This chain joins TRBV4-2 and TRBJ1-1, with D uncertain. The CDR3 covers 15 residues. Germline CDR1 reads LGHNA; CDR2 reads YNFKEQ. V dropped 2 bases and J dropped 0 bases, with 10 bases sitting between them. The CDR3 DNA reads as TGTGCCAGCAGCCAACAGACAAGTATGAACACTGAAGCTTTCTTT. It is translated as CASSQQTSMNTEAFF.

The chain uses TRBV6-1 and TRBJ2-1, with 7 bases lining up with TRBD2. V gave up 11 bases and J gave up 4 bases; unmatched junction bases: 11. This CDR3 has 14 amino acids. CDR1 is MNHNS and CDR2 is SASEGT in the germline V gene. As DNA, the CDR3 is TGTGCCGCAGAGGGAGGGAGGGAGTACAATGAGCAGTTCTTC. It encodes CAAEGGREYNEQFF.

This chain links TRBV7-2 with TRBJ2-1; D gene uncertain. CDR1 SGHTA and CDR2 FQGNSA come from the germline V gene. V gave up 5 bases and J gave up 7 bases, with 6 bases separating them. CDR3 length equals 11 residues. CDR3: CASSPRNEQFF. DNA for the CDR3: TGTGCCAGCAGCCCGCGGAATGAGCAGTTCTTC.

The genes are TRBV2 and TRBJ1-6; D is uncertain. This CDR3 comprises 17 residues. Between the trimmed V and J ends, which lost 7 bases and 7 bases, there was a span of 23 bases. In germline, CDR1 is SNHLY, CDR2 FYNNEI. For the CDR3, the DNA is TGTGCCAGCAATGGCCCCGGGATGGCGTTAAAAAATTCACCCCTCCACTTT. This translates into CASNGPGMALKNSPLHF.

There are a few counts of this clonotype. The J gene is TRBJ1-1, the V gene TRBV11-1; D remains ambiguous. The V end lost 1 base, the J end lost 1 base, and 13 bases lay between the germline ends. Germline V gene sequence: CDR1 SGHAT, CDR2 FQDESV (reference sequence). CDR3 length: 16 residues. The CDR3 sequence: CASSLGGAVGNTEAFF. The CDR3 DNA is TGTGCCAGCAGCTTAGGAGGAGCGGTCGGGAACACTGAAGCTTTCTTT.

With regard to this clonotype: One end of the junction is discordant with germline, which a read error may explain. The chain carries TRBV27 and TRBJ2-1; D might be TRBD2 (6 bases). CDR1 and CDR2 from the germline V gene are MNHEY and SMNVEV (reference sequence). This CDR3 has 15 amino acids. Here the CDR3 reads CASSLAAGTYNEQFF. As DNA, the CDR3 is TGCGCCAGCAGCTTGGCTGCAGGGACTTACAATGAGCAGTTCTTC.

This chain links TRBV4-3 with TRBJ2-7; perhaps TRBD1 as D (5 bases). The germline V gene has CDR1 LGHNA and CDR2 YSLEER. V was trimmed by 1 base and J by 7 bases, leaving 17 bases between them. The CDR3 runs 15 residues. The CDR3 is CASSQGGRVNNEQYF. CDR3 sequence (DNA): TGCGCCAGCAGCCAAGGAGGCAGGGTTAACAATGAGCAGTACTTC.

This sequence joins TRBV4-1 and TRBJ2-5; 8 bases are a match to TRBD1. The DNA end lines up better with TRBJ2-7; the J call may be wrong. The germline V gene has CDR1 MGHRA and CDR2 YSYEKL. This CDR3 region has 14 residues. The CDR3 sequence: CASSQMTGDYEQYF. CDR3 nucleotide sequence: TGCGCCAGCAGCCAAATGACAGGGGACTACGAGCAGTACTTC.

The chain recombines TRBV27 with TRBJ2-7; a weak D match, TRBD2 (7 bases). The CDR3 length is 16 residues. Germline assignment: CDR1 MNHEY and CDR2 SMNVEV (reference sequence). The V and J ends lost 1 base and 7 bases respectively, with 20 bases between them. CDR3 residues: CASSLLRGGLMGEQYF. The CDR3 DNA is TGTGCCAGCAGTTTATTGAGGGGGGGGCTTATGGGTGAGCAGTACTTC.

The V gene is TRBV29-1, the J gene TRBJ2-7; 7 nucleotides agree with TRBD1. Germline CDR1 reads SQVTM; CDR2 reads ANQGSEA. CDR3 length: 13 residues. V trimming: 1 base; J trimming: 2 bases; junction bases outside the gene matches: 2. CDR3 nucleotide sequence: TGCAGCGTTGAAGGAGGGGGCGCCTACGAGCAGTACTTC. Its translation: CSVEGGGAYEQYF.

This clonotype was seen a single time. The chain recombines TRBV7-2 with TRBJ2-7; 7 bases map to TRBD2. This CDR3 region has 13 residues. With 7 bases clipped from V and 3 bases from J, the junction kept 6 bases outside the gene matches. The germline CDR1 and CDR2 sequences are SGHTA and FQGNSA. The CDR3 DNA reads as TGTGCCAGCACCCCCGGGGGGTTCTACGAGCAGTACTTC. Protein product: CASTPGGFYEQYF. The variable domain in full, completed from reference TRBV7-2 and TRBJ2-7, reads GAGVSQSPSNKVTEKGKDVELRCDPISGHTALYWYRQSLGQGLEFLIYFQGNSAPDKSGLPSDRFSAERTGGSVSTLTIQRTQQEDSAVYLCASTPGGFYEQYFGPGTRLTVT.

DNA for the CDR3: TGCAGTGCTAGAACCGGTCAGGGGGCATACGAGCAGTACTTC. As protein: CSARTGQGAYEQYF. The V gene is TRBV20-1, the J gene TRBJ2-7; 8 bases are shared with TRBD1. With 2 bases clipped from V and 4 bases from J, the junction kept 7 bases outside the gene matches. Germline V gene sequence: CDR1 DFQATT, CDR2 SNEGSKA (reference sequence). The CDR3 totals 14 residues.

Regarding this clonotype: Being one base from a much bigger clone, this may be a read error. The V call is TRBV5-1, the J call TRBJ1-1, with D possibly TRBD1 on 5 matching bases. The CDR3 is 15 amino acids. Germline V gene sequence: CDR1 SGHRS, CDR2 YFSETQ. V was shortened by 6 bases and J by 5 bases, with 20 bases between the two germline ends. DNA of the CDR3: TGCGCCAGCAAGTCTCTCTGGGGCGGGACGACTGAAGCTTTCTTT. It yields the protein CASKSLWGGTTEAFF. Full variable domain (missing parts from reference TRBV5-1 and TRBJ1-1): KAGVTQTPRYLIKTRGQQVTLSCSPISGHRSVSWYQQTPGQGLQFLFEYFSETQRNKGNFPGRFSGRQFSNSRSEMNVSTLELGDSALYLCASKSLWGGTTEAFFGQGTRLTVV.

This clonotype was picked up a small number of times. The chain has TRBV4-3 and TRBJ2-7; 7 bases fit TRBD1. With V trimmed by 1 base and J by 2 bases, 5 bases remained unmatched. This CDR3 spans 15 amino acids. Germline V lookup: CDR1 LGHNA, CDR2 YSLEER. The CDR3 region has the DNA TGCGCCAGCAGCCAAGGGAGGACAGGACCCTACGAGCAGTACTTC. It specifies CASSQGRTGPYEQYF.

With regard to this clonotype: At one end, the junction sequence differs from germline, possibly due to a read error. V and J are TRBV25-1 and TRBJ2-5; the D gene could be TRBD1 or TRBD2 (6 bases each). Looked up from germline, CDR1 is MGHDK and CDR2 is SYGVNS. The length of the CDR3 is 12 residues. The CDR3 region is CASKEGQETQSF. CDR3 nucleotide sequence: TGTGCCAGCAAGGAGGGACAAGAGACCCAGTCCTTC.

This clonotype appeared a few times. CDR3 sequence: CSVDLPGDEQYF. DNA of the CDR3: TGCAGCGTTGATTTGCCGGGGGACGAGCAGTACTTC. The V call is TRBV29-1, the J call TRBJ2-7; a weak D match, TRBD2 (6 bases). Trimming removed 3 bases at V and 5 bases at J, with 11 bases between. This CDR3 has 12 residues. CDR1 SQVTM and CDR2 ANQGSEA come from the germline V gene.

The genes are TRBV2 and TRBJ2-1; D unclear. V lost 7 bases, J lost 7 bases, and 8 bases lay in between. This CDR3 has 11 amino acids. Germline CDR1 is SNHLY and CDR2 is FYNNEI. CDR3 sequence: CASIGRNEQFF. CDR3 DNA: TGTGCCAGCATTGGCAGAAATGAGCAGTTCTTC.

A few counts support this clonotype. The V call is TRBV7-8, the J call TRBJ2-7; D is possibly TRBD1 or TRBD2 (5 bases each). The CDR3 runs 15 residues. Trimming removed 3 bases from V and 2 bases from J, with 14 bases in between. CDR1 is SGHVS, CDR2 FQNEAQ, per germline. The CDR3 DNA reads as TGTGCCAGCAGCTTTCTGGGACGGGGAGCCTACGAGCAGTACTTC. Protein product: CASSFLGRGAYEQYF.

This chain links TRBV9 with TRBJ1-1; D is ambiguous. Germline loops: CDR1 SGDLS, CDR2 YYNGEE. The CDR3 contains 14 residues. Trimming removed 0 bases at V and 13 bases at J, with 19 bases between. The CDR3 nucleotides are TGTGCCAGCAGCGTAGGTGATAGAGGACGAGGAGATTTCTTT. Amino acids: CASSVGDRGRGDFF.

This clonotype was observed a handful of times. This sequence joins TRBV28 and TRBJ2-7; D is undetermined. Germline V gene sequence: CDR1 MDHEN, CDR2 SYDVKM. The CDR3 extends over 12 amino acids. The V end was cut by 5 bases, the J end by 2 bases, with 7 bases between. The CDR3 region has the DNA TGTGCCAGCAGTGTGATCACCTACGAGCAGTACTTC. Its protein product is CASSVITYEQYF.

V gene TRBV7-2 combines with J gene TRBJ2-3, with D perhaps matching TRBD2 (5 bases). Germline V lookup: CDR1 SGHTA, CDR2 FQGNSA. Between the trimmed V and J ends, which lost 4 bases and 8 bases, there was a span of 10 bases. CDR3 length equals 12 residues. CDR3 protein: CASSSEGSTQYF. The CDR3 DNA sequence: TGTGCCAGCAGCTCCGAAGGGAGTACGCAGTATTTT. Together with reference TRBV7-2 and TRBJ2-3, the CDR3 gives the full variable domain: GAGVSQSPSNKVTEKGKDVELRCDPISGHTALYWYRQSLGQGLEFLIYFQGNSAPDKSGLPSDRFSAERTGGSVSTLTIQRTQQEDSAVYLCASSSEGSTQYFGPGTRLTVL.

J is TRBJ1-2 and V is TRBV7-9; 7 bases align to TRBD1. The V segment lost 5 bases and the J segment 5 bases; nucleotides outside the gene matches: 8. The CDR3 extends over 14 amino acids. Germline lookup yields CDR1 SEHNR and CDR2 FQNEAQ (reference sequence). The CDR3 loop is CASSQGQGVYGYTF. The CDR3 coding sequence is TGTGCCAGCAGCCAGGGTCAGGGGGTATATGGCTACACCTTC.

This clonotype was seen just once. The J gene is TRBJ1-2, the V gene TRBV29-1; 7 nucleotides agree with TRBD1. The J segment lost 6 bases and the V segment lost 4 bases, leaving 20 bases of the junction unmatched. There are 17 residues in the CDR3. Germline assignment: CDR1 SQVTM and CDR2 ANQGSEA. CDR3 sequence: CSVVALRSRGRPDGYTF. CDR3 nucleotide sequence: TGCAGCGTTGTGGCCCTAAGGTCGAGGGGGCGGCCCGATGGCTACACCTTC.

The CDR3 region has the DNA TGTGCCAGCAGCTCGACGCGGGGGGGCGGAGAGACCCAGTACTTC. It translates to CASSSTRGGGETQYF. The chain is built from TRBV11-2 and TRBJ2-5, with 9 bases that match TRBD2. V was clipped by 4 bases and J by 4 bases; unmatched bases: 7. The CDR3 loop spans 15 amino acids. Germline-derived CDR1 and CDR2 are SGHAT and FQNNGV.

There are a few counts of this clonotype. This rearrangement joins TRBV20-1 to TRBJ1-2, with D possibly matching TRBD1 (5 bases). CDR1 is DFQATT, CDR2 SNEGSKA, per germline (reference sequence). The CDR3 has 13 residues. Between the trimmed V and J ends, which lost 1 base and 4 bases, there was a span of 10 bases. The CDR3 DNA reads as TGCAGTGCTAGAGTCCCAGGGCTCTATGGCTACACCTTC. Its translation is CSARVPGLYGYTF.

This clonotype was detected a few times. The chain is built from TRBV10-3 and TRBJ2-7; 7 bases fit TRBD1. CDR1 is ENHRY, CDR2 SYGVKD, per germline. The ends lost 7 bases at V and 1 base at J; junction bases unmatched: 4. The CDR3 covers 13 residues. The CDR3 nucleotides are TGTGCCATCAACGGACAGGTTTCCTACGAGCAGTACTTC. This gives the protein CAINGQVSYEQYF.